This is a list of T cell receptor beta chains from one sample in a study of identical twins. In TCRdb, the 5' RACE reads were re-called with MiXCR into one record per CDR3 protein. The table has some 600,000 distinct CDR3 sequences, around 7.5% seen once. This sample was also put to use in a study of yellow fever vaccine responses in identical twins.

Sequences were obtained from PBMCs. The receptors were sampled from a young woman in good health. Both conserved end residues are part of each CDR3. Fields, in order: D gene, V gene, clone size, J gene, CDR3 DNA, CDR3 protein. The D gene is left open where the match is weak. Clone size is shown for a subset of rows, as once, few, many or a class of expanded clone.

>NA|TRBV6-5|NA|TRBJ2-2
TGTGCCAGCAGTTACATCTCAAGGGGCTTCGCGAACACCGGGGAGCTGTTTTTT
CASSYISRGFANTGELFF
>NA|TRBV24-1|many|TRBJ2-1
TGTGCCACCAGTGACCCTGACACTTACAATGAGCAGTTCTTC
CATSDPDTYNEQFF
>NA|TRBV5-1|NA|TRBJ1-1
TGCGCCAGCAGCTTGGATTGGTGGACTGAAGCTTTCTTT
CASSLDWWTEAFF
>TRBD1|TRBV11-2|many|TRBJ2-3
TGTGCCAGCAGCTTACTTGGGCAGGGGGGCACAGATACGCAGTATTTT
CASSLLGQGGTDTQYF
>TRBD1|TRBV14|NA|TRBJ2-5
TGTGCCAGCAGCCATAGACAGGGGGGTCGGGAGACCCAGTACTTC
CASSHRQGGRETQYF
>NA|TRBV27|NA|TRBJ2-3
TGTGCCAGCAGTTTTGAACCAGGGCGGGATACGCAGTATTTT
CASSFEPGRDTQYF
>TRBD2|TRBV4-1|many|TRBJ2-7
TGCGCCAGCAGCCAAGAAGCGGGAGGCGCCTACGAGCAGTACTTC
CASSQEAGGAYEQYF
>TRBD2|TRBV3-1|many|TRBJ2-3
TGTGCCAGCAGCCAAGGAGCGGGGTGGGATACGCAGTATTTT
CASSQGAGWDTQYF
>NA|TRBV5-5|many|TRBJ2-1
TGTGCCAGCAGCTCCAGGGACATTTTTCTCGACGGGCAGTTCTTC
CASSSRDIFLDGQFF
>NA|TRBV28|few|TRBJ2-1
TGTGCCAGCACTGTCAGCTCCTACAATGAGCAGTTCTTC
CASTVSSYNEQFF
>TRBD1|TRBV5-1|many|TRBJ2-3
TGCGCCAGCAGCTTGGAGGACAGGGGTGATACGCAGTATTTT
CASSLEDRGDTQYF
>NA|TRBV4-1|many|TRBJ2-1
TGCGCCAGCAGCCAAGATCCCTTAGCACAGAGCTCCTACAATGAGCAGTTCTTC
CASSQDPLAQSSYNEQFF
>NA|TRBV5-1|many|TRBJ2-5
TGCGCCAGCAGCTGGTGGCAGGAAGAGACCCAGTACTTC
CASSWWQEETQYF
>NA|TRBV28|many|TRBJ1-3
TGTGCCAGCACCCAGACAGGAGCTGGAAACACCATATATTTT
CASTQTGAGNTIYF
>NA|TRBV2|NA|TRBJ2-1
TGTGCCAGCAGTGGATCAGTCCCAAGCTCCTACAATGAGCAGTTCTTC
CASSGSVPSSYNEQFF
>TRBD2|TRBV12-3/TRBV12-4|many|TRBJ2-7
TGTGCCAGCAGTTTGGCGGGAGCCCTCTCCTACGAGCAGTACTTC
CASSLAGALSYEQYF
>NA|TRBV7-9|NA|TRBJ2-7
TGTGCCAGCTCCCCGAGGGGCGGATACTACGAGCAGTACTTC
CASSPRGGYYEQYF
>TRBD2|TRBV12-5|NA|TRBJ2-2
TGTGCTAGTGGTCTCTCTGGACTAGCGGGTACCGGGGAGCTGTTTTTT
CASGLSGLAGTGELFF
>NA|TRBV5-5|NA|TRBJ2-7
TGTGCCAGCAGCACAAACCACATGGAAAGATCCTACGAGCAGTACTTC
CASSTNHMERSYEQYF
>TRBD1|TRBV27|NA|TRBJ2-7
TGTGCCAGCAGTTTTGGGGACGGGACAGGGCTGTACGAGCAGTACTTC
CASSFGDGTGLYEQYF
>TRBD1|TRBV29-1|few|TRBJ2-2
TGCAGCGGGGCTTCCGGGACAGGGGCTAGCACCGGGGAGCTGTTTTTT
CSGASGTGASTGELFF
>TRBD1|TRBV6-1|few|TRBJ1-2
TGTGCCAGCAGCGTGGGCACAGGGGATGGCTACACCTTC
CASSVGTGDGYTF
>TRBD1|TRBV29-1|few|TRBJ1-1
TGCAGCGTTATCGGGACAGGGAACACTGAAGCTTTCTTT
CSVIGTGNTEAFF
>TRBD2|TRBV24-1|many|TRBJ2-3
TGTGCCACCAGTGATTTTGCGGGAGGGGAAACAGATACGCAGTATTTT
CATSDFAGGETDTQYF
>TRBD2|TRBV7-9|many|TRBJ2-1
TGTGCCAGCAGCTTAGGATCTGGAACTAGCGGGCTTGAGCAGTTCTTC
CASSLGSGTSGLEQFF
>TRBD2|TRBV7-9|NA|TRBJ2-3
TGTGCCAGCAGCTCATTAGCGGGGGGAAGAAGGGATACGCAGTATTTT
CASSSLAGGRRDTQYF
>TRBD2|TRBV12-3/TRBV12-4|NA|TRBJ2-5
TGTGCCAGCAGACCTAGCGGCCAAGAGACCCAGTACTTC
CASRPSGQETQYF
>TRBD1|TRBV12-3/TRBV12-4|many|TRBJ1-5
TGTGCCAGCAGTTCCGGGACAGGGGGACACAATCAGCCCCAGCATTTT
CASSSGTGGHNQPQHF
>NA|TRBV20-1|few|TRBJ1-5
TGCAGTGCTAGAGACGAAGGTAGAGGGGTGAATCAGCCCCAGCATTTT
CSARDEGRGVNQPQHF
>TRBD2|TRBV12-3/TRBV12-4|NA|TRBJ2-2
TGTGCCAGCACCTTACGCCTAGCGGGAGTTACCGGGGAGCTGTTTTTT
CASTLRLAGVTGELFF
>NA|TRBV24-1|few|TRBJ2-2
TGTGCCACCAGTGACTTCGAGGTGGGCCCGGGGGAGAGATCCGGGGAGCTGTTTTTT
CATSDFEVGPGERSGELFF
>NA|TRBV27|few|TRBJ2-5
TGTGCCAGCACTCCGAGAAGGGGCCAAGAGACCCAGTACTTC
CASTPRRGQETQYF
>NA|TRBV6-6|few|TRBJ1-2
TGTGCCAGCAGTCCCTCGCCAGGCTATGGCTACACCTTC
CASSPSPGYGYTF
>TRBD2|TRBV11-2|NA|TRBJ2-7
TGTGCCAGCAGTCACGTACACCCCCTATTTACGACTAGCGGAGCCACCTACGAGCAGTACTTC
CASSHVHPLFTTSGATYEQYF
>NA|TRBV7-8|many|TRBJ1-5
TGTGCCAGCAGCTTATCGGAGAGCAATCAGCCCCAGCATTTT
CASSLSESNQPQHF
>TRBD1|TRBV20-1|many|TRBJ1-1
TGCAGTGCTAGATACCCGACAGGGGAACGTCTCGAAGCTTTCTTT
CSARYPTGERLEAFF
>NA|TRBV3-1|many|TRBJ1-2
TGTGCCAGCAGTCCTAATGACTATGGCTACACCTTC
CASSPNDYGYTF
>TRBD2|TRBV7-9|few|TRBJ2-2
TGTGCCAGCACCCCGGCGGGGGGCACCGGGGAGCTGTTTTTT
CASTPAGGTGELFF
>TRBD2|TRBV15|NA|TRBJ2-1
TGTGCCACCAGCGATCGACTAGCGGGGGGGCTACACAATGAGCAGTTCTTC
CATSDRLAGGLHNEQFF
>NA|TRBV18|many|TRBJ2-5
TGTGCCAGCTCACCACGGGAGGAGACCCAGTACTTC
CASSPREETQYF
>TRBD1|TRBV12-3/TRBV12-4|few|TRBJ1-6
TGTGCCAGCACGCGGACAGGGCCTTATTCACCCCTCCACTTT
CASTRTGPYSPLHF
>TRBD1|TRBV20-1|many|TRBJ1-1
TGCAGTGCTAGAGGGGACAGGGGAGACACTGAAGCTTTCTTT
CSARGDRGDTEAFF
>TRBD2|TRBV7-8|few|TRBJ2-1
TGTGCCAGCAGCTTAGGAGGCGGGGGGTTCAATGAGCAGTTCTTC
CASSLGGGGFNEQFF
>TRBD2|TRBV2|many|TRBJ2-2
TGTGCCAGCAAGATGGGACTAGAGGAGTTCGGGGAGCTGTTTTTT
CASKMGLEEFGELFF
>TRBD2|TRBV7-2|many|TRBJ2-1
TGTGCCAGCAGCTTTTCCCAACTTGGCGGGAGGTCGGTGGGTAGTTCCTACAATGAGCAGTTCTTC
CASSFSQLGGRSVGSSYNEQFF
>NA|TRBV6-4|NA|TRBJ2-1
TGTGCCAGCAGTGAGGGCCTAAACCGGTTCTTC
CASSEGLNRFF
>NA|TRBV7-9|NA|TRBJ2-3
TGTGCCAGCAGCTTAGAATCCCTCTATGTCCCTTATACGCAGTATTTT
CASSLESLYVPYTQYF
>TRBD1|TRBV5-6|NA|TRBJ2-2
TGTGCCAGCAGCTTGCCGGGACAGGGACGCACCGGGGAGCTGTTTTTT
CASSLPGQGRTGELFF
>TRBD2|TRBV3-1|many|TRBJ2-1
TGTGCCAGCAGCCCATTAGCGGGGACCCGGCCTGAGCAGTTCTTC
CASSPLAGTRPEQFF
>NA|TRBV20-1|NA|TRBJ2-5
TGCAGTGCCCCGAGTTACGGAAACCAAGAGACCCAGTACTTC
CSAPSYGNQETQYF
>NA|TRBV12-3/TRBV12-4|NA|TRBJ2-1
TGTGCCAGCAGTTTCGCTAGGACAGTTTCCCCAAGGACTGCCTCCTACAATGAGCAGTTCTTC
CASSFARTVSPRTASYNEQFF
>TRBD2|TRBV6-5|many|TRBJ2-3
TGTGCCAGCAGTAACCGACTAGCGGGGTGGCCAGATACGCAGTATTTT
CASSNRLAGWPDTQYF
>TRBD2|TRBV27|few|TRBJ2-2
TGTGCCAGCAAATCCGGGCGGGAGGCTTCCGGGGAGCTGTTTTTT
CASKSGREASGELFF
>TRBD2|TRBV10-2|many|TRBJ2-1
TGCGCCAGCGCGACCCCCCTAGCGGGGCTCTCCTACAATGAGCAGTTCTTC
CASATPLAGLSYNEQFF
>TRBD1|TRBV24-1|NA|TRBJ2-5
TGTGCCACCTCCGGACAGGTCCAAGAGACCCAGTACTTC
CATSGQVQETQYF